This entry lists 6 T cell receptor beta chains sequenced from one sample in a study of follicular helper T cells after annual influenza vaccination. The time point was: 2014-2015 season, 7 days after vaccination. Clones were sequenced by immunoSEQ multiplex PCR, and TCRdb holds only the in-frame ones, with some missing. The sample consists of several thousand clones, approximately 87% of them appearing once. Material: CXCR5+ CD38- circulating T follicular helper cells from blood, obtained 7 days after influenza vaccination. Regarding subset: circulating Tfh, non-naive CD4+CXCR5+PD-1+ (ICOS+CD38+ or ICOS-CD38-). The origin of the receptors is an adult who received the influenza vaccine.

This chain links TRBV7-2 with TRBJ1-6; D possibly corresponds to TRBD1 (5 bases). CDR3 length equals 16 residues. Germline CDR1 and CDR2: SGHTA and FQGNSA. V shed 0 bases and J shed 11 bases, with 17 bases lying between them. This CDR3 is CASSLAIGGAGAPLHF. The CDR3 DNA reads TGTGCCAGCAGCTTAGCGATTGGAGGGGCGGGGGCACCCCTCCACTTT.

The chain couples TRBV7-9 to TRBJ1-2, with D perhaps matching TRBD1 (6 bases). The CDR3 is 15 amino acids. The germline V and J ends were trimmed by 5 bases and 4 bases, with 17 bases remaining between them. Per the germline V gene, CDR1 is SEHNR and CDR2 is FQNEAQ (reference sequence). The DNA of the CDR3 is TGTGCCAGCAGCAACCCCTCCAGGGGCTCCTATGGCTACACCTTC. The encoded protein is CASSNPSRGSYGYTF.

The chain has TRBV4-2 and TRBJ2-5, with 12 bases identical to TRBD2. V dropped 4 bases and J dropped 0; count of bases not matched to a gene: 6. This CDR3 contains 17 residues. Germline lookup yields CDR1 LGHNA and CDR2 YNFKEQ. CDR3 loop: CASSRITSGGNQETQYF. The CDR3 nucleotides read TGTGCCAGCAGCCGTATCACTAGCGGGGGGAACCAAGAGACCCAGTACTTC.

This chain connects TRBV7-2 to TRBJ2-7, with D tentatively TRBD2 (5 bases). The V end lost 5 bases, the J end lost 0 bases, and 11 bases lay between the germline ends. From germline, CDR1 is SGHTA and CDR2 FQGNSA. The CDR3 extends over 14 amino acids. CDR3 in DNA: TGTGCCAGCAGCCCCATAGGGAGCTCCTACGAGCAGTACTTC. Translated: CASSPIGSSYEQYF. The variable domain in full, with the rest retrieved from reference TRBV7-2 and TRBJ2-7, is GAGVSQSPSNKVTEKGKDVELRCDPISGHTALYWYRQSLGQGLEFLIYFQGNSAPDKSGLPSDRFSAERTGGSVSTLTIQRTQQEDSAVYLCASSPIGSSYEQYFGPGTRLTVT.

The count of this clone is one. The V and J genes are TRBV11-3 and TRBJ2-1, with a possible D match to TRBD2 (5 bases). The V end was cut by 1 base, the J end by 9 bases, with 13 bases between. Germline CDR1 reads SGHNT; CDR2 reads YENEEA. This CDR3 has 14 residues. CDR3 nucleotide sequence: TGTGCCAGCAGCTTAGGAGGGTCAACGGGTGAGCAGTTCTTC. Translating it yields CASSLGGSTGEQFF.

This rearrangement joins TRBV19 to TRBJ1-5; D ambiguous. This CDR3 has 13 amino acids. Germline V gene data show CDR1 as LNHDA and CDR2 as SQIVND (reference sequence). The germline V and J ends were trimmed by 0 bases and 5 bases, with 5 bases remaining between them. The CDR3 nucleotides are TGTGCCAGTAGTATAGATACGGATCAGCCCCAGCATTTT. Amino acid sequence: CASSIDTDQPQHF.